The rows below give T cell receptor beta chains drawn from one sample of a study of cytomegalovirus exposure and HLA in healthy donors. Assay: immunoSEQ multiplex PCR; the TCRdb copy retains only in-frame clones and omits some. The sample has some 120,000 clones; 88% are singletons. Sequenced material: PBMCs. These receptors originate from a man aged 25-45 years in good health and CMV-seronegative. The CDR3 runs from the conserved cysteine through the conserved F or W. A D gene is named only where the DNA matches it firmly. Clone size is shown for a subset of rows, as once, few, many or a class of expanded clone.

>TRBJ1-1|TRBV6-6|TRBD1|.
CASTRNRGTEAFF
>TRBJ1-1|TRBV4-3|TRBD1|once
CASSQQDRGNTEAFF
>TRBJ2-3|TRBV5-1|.|.
CASSSMTNPDTQYF
>TRBJ2-5|TRBV5-6|TRBD2|.
CASSSLAGGGETQYF
>TRBJ2-7|TRBV9|.|.
CASSVATAAEQYF
>TRBJ1-2|TRBV30|.|.
CAWRQTNYGYTF
>TRBJ2-7|TRBV11-2|TRBD2|.
CASSLGRSGATYEQYF
>TRBJ2-7|TRBV6-5|TRBD2|.
CASSLTSGYSYEQYF
>TRBJ2-3|TRBV4-2|TRBD2|.
CASSRLGLAGEADTQYF
>TRBJ2-3|TRBV7-9|.|.
CASSSNLRDTQYF
>TRBJ1-2|TRBV6-1|TRBD1|once
CASSDLGQAANYGYTF
>TRBJ2-3|TRBV9|TRBD2|.
CASSAGLAGGDTQYF
>TRBJ2-1|TRBV29-1|TRBD2|.
CSVEDLASGIGEQFF
>TRBJ2-3|TRBV5-6|TRBD1|.
CASSWDSPTDTQYF
>TRBJ2-1|TRBV9|.|.
CANRGSGHEQFF
>TRBJ1-1|TRBV10-2|.|.
CASTVGRENTEAFF
>TRBJ2-1|TRBV20-1|.|.
CSEPLYNEQFF
>TRBJ2-3|TRBV5-1|.|.
CASALLRGGTDTQYF
>TRBJ2-1|TRBV19|.|.
CASSMAQIINEQFF
>TRBJ2-2|TRBV30|.|.
CAWRSPARMNTGELFF
>TRBJ2-7|TRBV11-2|TRBD2|once
CASSLADAGVDSYEQYF
>TRBJ1-1|TRBV5-4|.|.
CASSLGAGTEAFF
>TRBJ1-4|TRBV2|TRBD1|.
CASTARGFREKLFF
>TRBJ2-1|TRBV5-6|.|.
CASSLSVAEWSEQFF
>TRBJ2-7|TRBV7-9|TRBD1|.
CASSQGTVSYEQYF